This T cell receptor beta chain was captured in a study of T-cell reconstitution after alpha-beta-depleted transplantation in children. For TCRbeta, the library was prepared with unique molecular identifiers. Each CDR3 protein is one row after TCRdb ran MiXCR on the PCR reads. This sample has fewer than 1 million distinct CDR3 sequences, with roughly 15% found just once. In germline, CDR1 is SGHTA, CDR2 FQGNSA. This CDR3 region has 13 residues. Trimming pared 3 bases from V and 5 bases from J, leaving 10 bases between. The sample holds a few counts of this clonotype. The V gene is TRBV7-2, the J gene TRBJ1-1, with D unclear. The sequence came from a male patient younger than 18 who had a stem cell transplant for acute lymphoblastic leukemia, so the T cells may come from the graft donor. This sample comprised PBMCs, mostly from graft donor cells, obtained 360 days after TCRalphabeta/CD19-depleted stem cell transplant. This CDR3 reads CASSFVDWTEAFF. DNA for the CDR3: TGTGCCAGCAGCTTTGTGGATTGGACTGAAGCTTTCTTT.